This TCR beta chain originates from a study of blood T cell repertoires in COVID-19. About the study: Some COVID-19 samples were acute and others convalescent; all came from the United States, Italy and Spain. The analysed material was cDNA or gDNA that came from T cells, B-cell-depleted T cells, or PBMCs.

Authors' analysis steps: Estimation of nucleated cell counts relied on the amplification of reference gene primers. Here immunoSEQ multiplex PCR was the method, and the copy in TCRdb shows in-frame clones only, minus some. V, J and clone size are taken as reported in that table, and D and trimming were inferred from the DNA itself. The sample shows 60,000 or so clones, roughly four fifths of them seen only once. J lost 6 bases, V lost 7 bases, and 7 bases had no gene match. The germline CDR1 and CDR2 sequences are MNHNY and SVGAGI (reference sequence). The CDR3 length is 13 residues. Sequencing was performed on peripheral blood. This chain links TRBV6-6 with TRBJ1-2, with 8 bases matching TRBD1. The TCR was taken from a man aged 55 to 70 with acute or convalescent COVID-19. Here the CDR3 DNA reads TGTGCCAGCAACAGGGGGACAGGAGATGGCTACACCTTC. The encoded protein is CASNRGTGDGYTF.